This entry concerns a single TCR beta chain. Its antigen remains unidentified. V shed 6 bases and J shed 1 base, with 9 bases lying between them. CDR1 and CDR2 (germline): MNHNY, SVGAGI (reference sequence). The CDR3 runs 13 residues. Here immunoSEQ multiplex PCR was the method, and the copy in TCRdb shows in-frame clones only, minus some. This sample has about 130,000 clones, with about 94% found just once. The sample comes from a study of T cell responses to AZD1222 COVID-19 vaccine. Background on the study: Pooling covered second doses at about 4 or about 12 weeks. Study conclusions and caveats: Spike-specific TCR breadth and depth grew following two AZD1222 doses. Reportedly, nearly half of unique spike TCRs recognized epitopes outside B.1.351/B.1.1.7 mutations. Researchers took repertoire samples only after the peak T cell response had come.

Material: peripheral blood, obtained on day 0 of AZD1222 vaccination. The V call is TRBV6-6, the J call TRBJ1-1; D may be TRBD1 (6 bases). The sequence came from an adult in good health. The CDR3 DNA reads as TGTGCCAGCAGCCAGGACAGGAACACTGAAGCTTTCTTT. Translating gives CASSQDRNTEAFF.